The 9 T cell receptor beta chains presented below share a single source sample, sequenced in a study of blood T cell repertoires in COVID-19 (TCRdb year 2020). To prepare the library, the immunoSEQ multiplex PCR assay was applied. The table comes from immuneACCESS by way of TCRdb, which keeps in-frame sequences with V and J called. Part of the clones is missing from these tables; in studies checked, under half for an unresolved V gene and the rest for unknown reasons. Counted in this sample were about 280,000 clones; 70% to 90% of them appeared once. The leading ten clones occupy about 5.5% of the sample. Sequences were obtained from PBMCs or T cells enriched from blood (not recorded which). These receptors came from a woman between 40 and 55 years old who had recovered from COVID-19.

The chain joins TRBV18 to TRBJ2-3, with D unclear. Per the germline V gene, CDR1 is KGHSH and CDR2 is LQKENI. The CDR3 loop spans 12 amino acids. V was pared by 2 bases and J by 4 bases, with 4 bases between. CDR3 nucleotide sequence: TGTGCCAGCTCACCAGGGCCAGATACGCAGTATTTT. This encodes CASSPGPDTQYF. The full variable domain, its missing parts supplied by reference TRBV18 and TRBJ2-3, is NAGVMQNPRHLVRRRGQEARLRCSPMKGHSHVYWYRQLPEEGLKFMVYLQKENIIDESGMPKERFSAEFPKEGPSILRIQQVVRGDSAAYFCASSPGPDTQYFGPGTRLTVL.

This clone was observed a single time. The CDR3 nucleotides are TGTGCCAGCAGCCAGACAGGGCCCACTGGCTACACCTTC. It yields the protein CASSQTGPTGYTF. The chain carries TRBV6-2 or TRBV6-3 and TRBJ1-2, with 7 bases matching TRBD1. The trim removed 6 bases at V and 7 bases at J, leaving 8 bases unmatched. Germline CDR1 and CDR2: MNHEY and SVGEGT. The CDR3 sequence is 13 residues long.

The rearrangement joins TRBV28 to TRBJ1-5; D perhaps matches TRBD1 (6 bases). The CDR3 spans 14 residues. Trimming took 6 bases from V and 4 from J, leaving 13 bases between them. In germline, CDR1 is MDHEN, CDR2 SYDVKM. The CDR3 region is CASSLQGWNQPQHF. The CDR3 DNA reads TGTGCCAGCAGCCTACAGGGTTGGAATCAGCCCCAGCATTTT.

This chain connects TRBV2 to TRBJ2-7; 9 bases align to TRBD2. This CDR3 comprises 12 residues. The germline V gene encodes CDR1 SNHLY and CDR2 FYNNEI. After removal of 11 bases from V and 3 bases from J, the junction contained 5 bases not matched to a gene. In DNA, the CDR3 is TGTGCCGGCGGGGGGGACATCTACGAGCAGTACTTC. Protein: CAGGGDIYEQYF.

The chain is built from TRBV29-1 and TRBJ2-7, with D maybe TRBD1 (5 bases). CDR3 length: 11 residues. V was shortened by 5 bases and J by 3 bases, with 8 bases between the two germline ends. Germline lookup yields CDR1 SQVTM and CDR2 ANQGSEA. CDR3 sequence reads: CSVLTDYEQYF. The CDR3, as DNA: TGCAGCGTTTTGACAGACTACGAGCAGTACTTC.

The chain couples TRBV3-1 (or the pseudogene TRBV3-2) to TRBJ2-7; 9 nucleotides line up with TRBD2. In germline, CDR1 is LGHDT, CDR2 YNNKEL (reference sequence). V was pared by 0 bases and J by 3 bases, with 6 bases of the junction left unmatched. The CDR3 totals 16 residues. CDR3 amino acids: CASSQDHGSGSYEQYF. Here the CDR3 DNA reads TGTGCCAGCAGCCAAGATCACGGTAGCGGGAGCTACGAGCAGTACTTC.

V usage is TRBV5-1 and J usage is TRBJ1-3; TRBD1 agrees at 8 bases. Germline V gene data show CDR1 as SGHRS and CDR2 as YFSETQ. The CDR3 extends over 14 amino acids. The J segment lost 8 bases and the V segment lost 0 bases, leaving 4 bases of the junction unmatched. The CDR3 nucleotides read TGCGCCAGCAGCTTGGGGACAGGGAGCGACACCATATATTTT. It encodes CASSLGTGSDTIYF.

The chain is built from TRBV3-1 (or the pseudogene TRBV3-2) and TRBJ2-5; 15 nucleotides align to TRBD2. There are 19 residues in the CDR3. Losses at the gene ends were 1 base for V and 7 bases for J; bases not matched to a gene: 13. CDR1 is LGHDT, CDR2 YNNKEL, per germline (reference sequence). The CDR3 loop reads CASSQGPLAGLAGGATQYF. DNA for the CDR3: TGTGCCAGCAGCCAAGGCCCTTTGGCCGGACTAGCGGGAGGGGCGACCCAGTACTTC.

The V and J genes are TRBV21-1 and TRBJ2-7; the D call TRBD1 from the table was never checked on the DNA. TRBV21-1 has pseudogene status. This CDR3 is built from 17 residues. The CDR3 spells CASSKVGDRSWGYEQYF. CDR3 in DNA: TGTGCCAGCAGCAAAGTAGGCGACAGGTCGTGGGGTTACGAGCAGTACTTC.